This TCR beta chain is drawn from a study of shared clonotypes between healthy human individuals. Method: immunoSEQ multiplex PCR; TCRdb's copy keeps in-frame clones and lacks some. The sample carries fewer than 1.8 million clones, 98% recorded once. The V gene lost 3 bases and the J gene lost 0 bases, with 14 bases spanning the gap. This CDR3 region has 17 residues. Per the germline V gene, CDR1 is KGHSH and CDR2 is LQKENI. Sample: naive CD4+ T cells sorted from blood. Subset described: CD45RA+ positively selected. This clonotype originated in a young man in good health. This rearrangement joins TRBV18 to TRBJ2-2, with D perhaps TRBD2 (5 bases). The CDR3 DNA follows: TGTGCCAGCTCACCGGTTCTGCGGGCGACGAACACCGGGGAGCTGTTTTTT. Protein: CASSPVLRATNTGELFF.